The rows below give T cell receptor beta chains drawn from one sample of a study of breast tumors, draining lymph nodes, adjacent tissues. TCRdb re-called the multiplex PCR reads through MiXCR, storing one row per CDR3 protein. The sample includes approximately 130,000 distinct CDR3 sequences, about a fifth seen only once; the top ten take 2.5% to 3%. The sequenced sample was axillary lymph node tissue. The receptor source for this set is a female donor with breast cancer. Some clones in this sample may be carry-over from other donors' samples. CDR3s include the opening cysteine and the closing phenylalanine or tryptophan. D genes are given only for firm matches. Size is stated for part of the rows, as once, few or many counts, or as a class when the clone is expanded.

NA	TRBV12-5	TRBJ2-7	few	CASGSDTYEQYF	TGTGCTAGTGGTTCGGACACGTACGAGCAGTACTTC
TRBD2	TRBV20-1	TRBJ2-3	many	CSARTLAGGPDTQYF	TGCAGTGCTAGAACACTAGCGGGAGGCCCCGATACGCAGTATTTT
NA	TRBV6-4	TRBJ2-7	NA	CASSDPRGGPPFEQYF	TGTGCCAGCAGTGACCCCCGGGGCGGACCTCCCTTCGAGCAGTACTTC
NA	TRBV7-6	TRBJ2-1	many	CASSLAGVGIYNEQFF	TGTGCCAGCAGCCTTGCCGGCGTGGGGATCTACAATGAGCAGTTCTTC
NA	TRBV10-3	TRBJ2-7	NA	CAISGGRRQDLSDEQYF	TGTGCCATCAGTGGGGGAAGAAGACAGGACCTAAGCGACGAGCAGTACTTC
TRBD2	TRBV3-1	TRBJ2-3	NA	CASGQEGLAADTQYF	TGTGCCAGCGGCCAAGAGGGACTAGCAGCAGATACGCAGTATTTT
NA	TRBV20-1	TRBJ2-7	many	CSARPTWGAGEQYF	TGCAGTGCTAGGCCCACCTGGGGGGCGGGTGAGCAGTACTTC
TRBD1	TRBV5-1	TRBJ2-3	many	CASSFGLRGWDTDTQYF	TGCGCCAGCAGCTTTGGCCTCAGGGGGTGGGACACAGATACGCAGTATTTT
TRBD1	TRBV28	TRBJ1-3	once	CASSPIRGVGNTIYF	TGTGCCAGCAGTCCCATCAGGGGGGTCGGAAACACCATATATTTT
NA	TRBV3-1	TRBJ1-6	many	CASSQGQGDNSPLHF	TGTGCCAGCAGCCAAGGGCAGGGAGATAATTCACCCCTCCACTTT
TRBD2	TRBV12-3/TRBV12-4	TRBJ2-5	many	CASSRSRAGLVQETQYF	TGTGCCAGCAGTCGGTCGCGAGCTGGACTAGTCCAAGAGACCCAGTACTTC
NA	TRBV18	TRBJ2-2	few	CASQPQRANTGELFF	TGTGCCAGCCAACCCCAGAGGGCGAACACCGGGGAGCTGTTTTTT
TRBD1	TRBV7-2	TRBJ2-7	many	CASSFGTGLGEQYF	TGTGCCAGCAGCTTCGGGACAGGGTTGGGCGAGCAGTACTTC
NA	TRBV30	TRBJ1-3	NA	CAWSVPGHSGNIIYF	TGTGCTTGGAGTGTACCGGGACACTCTGGAAACATCATATATTTT
NA	TRBV19	TRBJ2-1	NA	CASSIGQNNEQFF	TGTGCAAGTAGTATAGGGCAGAACAATGAGCAGTTCTTC
NA	TRBV5-8	TRBJ2-3	NA	CASSLGWGGRTDTQYF	TGTGCCAGCAGCTTGGGGTGGGGTGGGCGCACAGATACGCAGTATTTT
NA	TRBV3-1	TRBJ2-1	many	CASSPSTYNEQFF	TGTGCCAGCAGCCCCTCCACCTACAATGAGCAGTTCTTC
TRBD1	TRBV15	TRBJ2-4	NA	CATRSGTGGLAKNIQYF	TGTGCCACCAGGTCCGGGACAGGGGGACTAGCCAAAAACATTCAGTACTTC
NA	TRBV4-1	TRBJ2-1	many	CASSSTPTRSYNEQFF	TGCGCCAGCAGCAGCACACCCACCCGCTCCTACAATGAGCAGTTCTTC
TRBD2	TRBV20-1	TRBJ2-7	many	CSATGLAGFEQYF	TGCAGTGCAACGGGACTAGCGGGTTTTGAGCAGTACTTC
NA	TRBV7-8	TRBJ2-5	many	CASSPRDFQETQYF	TGTGCCAGCAGCCCCCGGGACTTCCAAGAGACCCAGTACTTC
TRBD2	TRBV7-6	TRBJ2-2	NA	CASGSLAGGGELFF	TGTGCCAGCGGCTCCCTAGCGGGAGGTGGGGAGCTGTTTTTT
TRBD2	TRBV18	TRBJ2-2	few	CASRTSGRNTGELFF	TGTGCCAGCAGAACTAGCGGGAGGAACACCGGGGAGCTGTTTTTT
NA	TRBV4-2	TRBJ2-5	many	CASSQEFGSETQYF	TGTGCCAGCAGCCAAGAGTTCGGGAGTGAGACCCAGTACTTC
NA	TRBV10-1	TRBJ1-6	many	CASSARENSPLHF	TGCGCCAGCAGTGCGAGGGAAAATTCACCCCTCCACTTT
TRBD1	TRBV20-1	TRBJ2-1	many	CSASQITGGAYNEQFF	TGCAGTGCTAGCCAAATTACAGGGGGCGCCTACAATGAGCAGTTCTTC
TRBD1	TRBV6-2/TRBV6-3	TRBJ1-6	few	CASSPQGANSPLHF	TGTGCCAGCAGCCCACAGGGGGCTAATTCACCCCTCCACTTT